This TCR beta chain came from a study of shared clonotypes between healthy human individuals. Splitting of CD4+ cells produced CD45RA+ naive and CD45RA-negative memory subsets. The CDR3 covers 15 residues. Germline-derived CDR1 and CDR2 are GTSNPN and SVGIG (reference sequence). The V gene lost 0 bases and the J gene lost 4 bases, with 15 bases spanning the gap. The table came from immunoSEQ multiplex PCR; TCRdb's copy has only in-frame clones and leaves some out. The profile covers 2,500,000 or so clones, with about 92% appearing a single time and over 0.12% taken by the ten largest. This receptor was identified in a man aged 18 to 30 in good health. Material: naive CD4+ T cells sorted from blood. Sample subset: CD45RA+ positively selected. This rearrangement joins TRBV30 to TRBJ1-2; no clear D gene. The CDR3 sequence is CAWSVPQASIYGYTF. The CDR3 coding sequence is TGTGCCTGGAGTGTACCCCAGGCCTCAATCTATGGCTACACCTTC.